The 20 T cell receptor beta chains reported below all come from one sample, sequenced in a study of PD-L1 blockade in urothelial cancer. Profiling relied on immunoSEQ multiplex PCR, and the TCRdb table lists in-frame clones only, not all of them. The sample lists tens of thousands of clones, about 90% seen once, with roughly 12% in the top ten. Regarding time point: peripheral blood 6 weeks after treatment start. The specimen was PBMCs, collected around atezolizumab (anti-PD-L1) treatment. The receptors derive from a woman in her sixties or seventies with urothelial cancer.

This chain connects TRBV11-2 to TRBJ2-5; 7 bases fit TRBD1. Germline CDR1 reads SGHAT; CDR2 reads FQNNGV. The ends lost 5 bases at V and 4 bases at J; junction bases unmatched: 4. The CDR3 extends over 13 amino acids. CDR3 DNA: TGTGCCAGCAGCCGGGACAGAGGAGAGACCCAGTACTTC. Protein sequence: CASSRDRGETQYF.

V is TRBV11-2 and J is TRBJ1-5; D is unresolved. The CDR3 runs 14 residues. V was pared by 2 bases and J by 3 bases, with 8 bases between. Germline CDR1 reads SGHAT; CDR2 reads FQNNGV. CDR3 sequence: CASSLSADNQPQHF. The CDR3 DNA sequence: TGTGCCAGCAGCTTATCGGCGGACAATCAGCCCCAGCATTTT.

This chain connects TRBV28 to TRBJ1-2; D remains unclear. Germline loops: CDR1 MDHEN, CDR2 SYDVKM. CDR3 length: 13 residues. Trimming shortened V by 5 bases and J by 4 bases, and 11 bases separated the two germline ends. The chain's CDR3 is CASSPDGVYGYTF. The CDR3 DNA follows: TGTGCCAGCAGTCCAGACGGAGTCTATGGCTACACCTTC.

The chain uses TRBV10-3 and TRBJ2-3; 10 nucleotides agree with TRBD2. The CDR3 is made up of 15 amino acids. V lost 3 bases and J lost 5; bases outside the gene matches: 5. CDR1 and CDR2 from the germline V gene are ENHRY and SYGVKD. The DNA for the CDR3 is TGTGCCATCAGTGAACTAGCGGGGATAAGAGATACGCAGTATTTT. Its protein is CAISELAGIRDTQYF.

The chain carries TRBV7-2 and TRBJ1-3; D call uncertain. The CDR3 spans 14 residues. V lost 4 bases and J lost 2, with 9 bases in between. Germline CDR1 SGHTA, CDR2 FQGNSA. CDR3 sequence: CASSSSVTGNTIYF. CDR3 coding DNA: TGTGCCAGCAGCTCATCGGTAACTGGAAACACCATATATTTT.

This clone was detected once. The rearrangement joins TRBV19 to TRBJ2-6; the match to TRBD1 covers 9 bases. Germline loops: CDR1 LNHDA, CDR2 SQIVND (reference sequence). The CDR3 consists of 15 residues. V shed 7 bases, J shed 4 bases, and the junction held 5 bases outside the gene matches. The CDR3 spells CASIGTGYGANVLTF. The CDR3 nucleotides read TGTGCCAGTATTGGGACAGGGTACGGGGCCAACGTCCTGACTTTC.

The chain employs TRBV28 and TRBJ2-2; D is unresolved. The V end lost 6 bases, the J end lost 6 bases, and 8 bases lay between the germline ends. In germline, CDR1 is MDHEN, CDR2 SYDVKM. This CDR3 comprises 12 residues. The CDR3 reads CASRVPAGELFF. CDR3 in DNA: TGTGCCAGCAGGGTCCCGGCCGGGGAGCTGTTTTTT. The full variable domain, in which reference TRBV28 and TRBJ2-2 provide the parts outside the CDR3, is DVKVTQSSRYLVKRTGEKVFLECVQDMDHENMFWYRQDPGLGLRLIYFSYDVKMKEKGDIPEGYSVSREKKERFSLILESASTNQTSMYLCASRVPAGELFFGEGSRLTVL.

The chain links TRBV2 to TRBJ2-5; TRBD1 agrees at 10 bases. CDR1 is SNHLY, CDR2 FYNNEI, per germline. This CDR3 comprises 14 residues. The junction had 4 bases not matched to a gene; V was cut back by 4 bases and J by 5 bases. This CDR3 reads CASSGGTGVETQYF. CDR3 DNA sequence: TGTGCCAGCAGTGGGGGGACAGGGGTCGAGACCCAGTACTTC.

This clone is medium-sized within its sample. The CDR3 sequence: CAIRPQGAFDSPLHF. CDR3 nucleotides: TGTGCCATCAGGCCACAGGGGGCTTTTGATTCACCCCTCCACTTT. This chain connects TRBV10-3 to TRBJ1-6; 9 nucleotides line up with TRBD1. The CDR3 runs 15 residues. Germline V gene data show CDR1 as ENHRY and CDR2 as SYGVKD. Germline trimming cut 6 bases from V and 8 bases from J; bases unmatched to any gene: 8.

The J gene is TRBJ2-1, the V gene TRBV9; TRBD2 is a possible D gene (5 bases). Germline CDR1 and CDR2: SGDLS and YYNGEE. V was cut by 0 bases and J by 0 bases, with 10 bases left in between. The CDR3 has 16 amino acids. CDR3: CASSVAGRASYNEQFF. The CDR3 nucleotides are TGTGCCAGCAGCGTAGCTGGGCGGGCCTCCTACAATGAGCAGTTCTTC. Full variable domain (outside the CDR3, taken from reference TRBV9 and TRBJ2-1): DSGVTQTPKHLITATGQRVTLRCSPRSGDLSVYWYQQSLDQGLQFLIQYYNGEERAKGNILERFSAQQFPDLHSELNLSSLELGDSALYFCASSVAGRASYNEQFFGPGTRLTVL.

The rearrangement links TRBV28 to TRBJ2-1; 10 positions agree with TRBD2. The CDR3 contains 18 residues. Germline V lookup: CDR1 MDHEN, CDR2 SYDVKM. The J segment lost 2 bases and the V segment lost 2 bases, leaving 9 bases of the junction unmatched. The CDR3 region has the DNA TGTGCCAGCAGTTTAAGAGGCTCTAGCGGGAGTGCCTACAATGAGCAGTTCTTC. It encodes CASSLRGSSGSAYNEQFF. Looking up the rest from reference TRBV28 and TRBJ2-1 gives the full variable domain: DVKVTQSSRYLVKRTGEKVFLECVQDMDHENMFWYRQDPGLGLRLIYFSYDVKMKEKGDIPEGYSVSREKKERFSLILESASTNQTSMYLCASSLRGSSGSAYNEQFFGPGTRLTVL.

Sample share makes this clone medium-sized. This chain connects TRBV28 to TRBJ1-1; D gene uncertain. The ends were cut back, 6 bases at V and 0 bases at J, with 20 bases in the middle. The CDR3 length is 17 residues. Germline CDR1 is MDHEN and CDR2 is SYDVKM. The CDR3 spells CASSTHVVWPMNTEAFF. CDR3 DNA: TGTGCCAGCAGCACCCACGTGGTGTGGCCCATGAACACTGAAGCTTTCTTT.

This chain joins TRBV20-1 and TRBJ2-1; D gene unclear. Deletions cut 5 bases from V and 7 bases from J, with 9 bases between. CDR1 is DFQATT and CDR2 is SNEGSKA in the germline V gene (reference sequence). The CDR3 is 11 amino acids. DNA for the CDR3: TGCAGTGCTCTGACACTTAATGAGCAGTTCTTC. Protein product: CSALTLNEQFF.

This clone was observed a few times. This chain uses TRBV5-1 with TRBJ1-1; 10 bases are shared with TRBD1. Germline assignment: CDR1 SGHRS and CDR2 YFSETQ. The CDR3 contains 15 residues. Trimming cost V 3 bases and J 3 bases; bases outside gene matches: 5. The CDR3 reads CASSSGQGGHTEAFF. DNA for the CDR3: TGCGCCAGCAGCTCCGGACAGGGGGGCCACACTGAAGCTTTCTTT.

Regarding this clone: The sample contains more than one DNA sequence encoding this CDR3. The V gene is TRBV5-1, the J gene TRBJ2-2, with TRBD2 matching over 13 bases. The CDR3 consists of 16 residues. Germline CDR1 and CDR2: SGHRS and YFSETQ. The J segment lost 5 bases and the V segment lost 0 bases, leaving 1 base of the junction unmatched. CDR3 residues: CASSLGLAGGTGELFF. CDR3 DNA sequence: TGCGCCAGCAGCTTGGGACTAGCGGGAGGAACCGGGGAGCTGTTTTTT.

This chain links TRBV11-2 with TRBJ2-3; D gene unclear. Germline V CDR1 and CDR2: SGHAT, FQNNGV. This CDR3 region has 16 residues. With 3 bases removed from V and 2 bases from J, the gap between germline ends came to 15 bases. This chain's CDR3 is CASSFFRASNTDTQYF. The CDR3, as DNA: TGTGCCAGCAGCTTCTTTCGAGCGAGTAACACAGATACGCAGTATTTT.

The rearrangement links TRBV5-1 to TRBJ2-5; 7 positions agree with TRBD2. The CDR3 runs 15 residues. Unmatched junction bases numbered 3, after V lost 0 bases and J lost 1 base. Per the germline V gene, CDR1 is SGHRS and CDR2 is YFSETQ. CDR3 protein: CASSLAPGGQETQYF. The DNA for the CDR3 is TGCGCCAGCAGCTTGGCCCCGGGGGGCCAAGAGACCCAGTACTTC. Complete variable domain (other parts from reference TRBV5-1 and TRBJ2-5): KAGVTQTPRYLIKTRGQQVTLSCSPISGHRSVSWYQQTPGQGLQFLFEYFSETQRNKGNFPGRFSGRQFSNSRSEMNVSTLELGDSALYLCASSLAPGGQETQYFGPGTRLLVL.

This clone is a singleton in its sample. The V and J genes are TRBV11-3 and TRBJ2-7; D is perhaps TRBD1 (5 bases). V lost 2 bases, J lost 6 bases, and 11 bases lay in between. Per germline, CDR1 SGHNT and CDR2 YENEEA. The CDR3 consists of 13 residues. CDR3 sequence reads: CASSLRHQGEQYF. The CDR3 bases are TGTGCCAGCAGCTTAAGACACCAGGGCGAGCAGTACTTC.

CDR3 in amino acids: CATSRDSRSAEAFF. CDR3 coding DNA: TGTGCCACCAGCAGAGATAGTCGGTCGGCTGAAGCTTTCTTT. The chain recombines TRBV15 with TRBJ1-1; D is ambiguous. Trimming cost V 0 bases and J 6 bases, with 11 bases left between them. Germline CDR1 LNHNV, CDR2 YYDKDF (reference sequence). The CDR3 is 14 amino acids.

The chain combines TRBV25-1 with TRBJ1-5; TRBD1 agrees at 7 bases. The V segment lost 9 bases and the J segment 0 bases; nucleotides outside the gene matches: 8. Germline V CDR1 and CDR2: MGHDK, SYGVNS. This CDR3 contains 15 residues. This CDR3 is CASEGAGLSNQPQHF. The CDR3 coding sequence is TGTGCCAGTGAGGGGGCAGGGCTTAGCAATCAGCCCCAGCATTTT. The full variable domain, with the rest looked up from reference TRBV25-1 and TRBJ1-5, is EADIYQTPRYLVIGTGKKITLECSQTMGHDKMYWYQQDPGMELHLIHYSYGVNSTEKGDLSSESTVSRIRTEHFPLTLESARPSHTSQYLCASEGAGLSNQPQHFGDGTRLSIL.